Listed below are T cell receptor beta chains from one sample, sequenced in a study of blood T cell repertoires in COVID-19. The table came from immunoSEQ multiplex PCR; TCRdb's copy has only in-frame clones and leaves some out. The table has approximately 200,000 clones, approximately 91% seen once. The source material was peripheral blood. The receptors come from a woman aged 55-69 years with acute or convalescent COVID-19. The CDR3 runs from the conserved cysteine through the conserved F or W. The order of the fields is J gene, V gene, CDR3 protein.

>TRBJ1-3|TRBV24-1
CATSDSTVRNTIYF
>TRBJ1-5|TRBV12-3/TRBV12-4
CASRGTGNQPQHF
>TRBJ2-5|TRBV7-3
CASSLGLGETQYF
>TRBJ2-3|TRBV5-4
CASSPRTGRADTQYF
>TRBJ2-2|TRBV5-1
CASSWRDRAGELFF
>TRBJ1-6|TRBV6-6
CASRATGGQSPLHF
>TRBJ1-3|TRBV28
CASSSRGTGSGNTIYF
>TRBJ1-2|TRBV19
CASRDGQGENYGYTF
>TRBJ2-3|TRBV4-3
CASSQGFPSGTDTQYF
>TRBJ2-2|TRBV27
CASSLNGLSTGELFF
>TRBJ2-5|TRBV6-5
CASNFVAGGQETQYF
>TRBJ2-1|TRBV7-6
CASSARLVSSEQFF
>TRBJ2-7|TRBV11-2
CASSLERGPSYEQYF
>TRBJ1-1|TRBV11-2
CASTPTVGARDTEAFF
>TRBJ2-7|TRBV9
CASSVAMRGAGSYEQYF
>TRBJ2-1|TRBV11-1
CASSPQAGGYNEQFF
>TRBJ2-7|TRBV9
CASSVGPDFAYEQYF
>TRBJ2-7|TRBV27
CASSRTGFYEQYF
>TRBJ1-6|TRBV9
CASSVAGAASNSPLHF
>TRBJ2-4|TRBV6-5
CASSWDRGNIQYF
>TRBJ2-1|TRBV4-1
CASSQGRGLTYNEQFF
>TRBJ1-5|TRBV2
CASSRQGGNQPQHF
>TRBJ2-3|TRBV25-1
CASSRDSGVTDTQYF
>TRBJ2-7|TRBV19
CASSITVGPSYEQYF
>TRBJ1-4|TRBV6-1
CASSGRQGATNEKLFF
>TRBJ2-4|TRBV5-4
CASSLRGTKGIQYF
>TRBJ2-7|TRBV5-4
CASSQDRYEQYF
>TRBJ2-2|TRBV11-2
CASSLLEGGTGELFF
>TRBJ2-2|TRBV10-3
CAIRPGQQTGELFF
>TRBJ1-2|TRBV7-2
CASSLASLQTAINYGYTF
>TRBJ2-5|TRBV18
CASSALGLAQQETQYF
>TRBJ2-2|TRBV7-2
CASSPFTSVQTGELFF
>TRBJ2-4|TRBV27
CASSLQGFAKNIQYF
>TRBJ2-7|TRBV7-3
CASSLEPGSYEQYF
>TRBJ1-1|TRBV5-1
CASSWTGPNTEAFF
>TRBJ1-3|TRBV19
CASSIDRSSGNTIYF
>TRBJ2-7|TRBV5-1
CASSARDRGLYEQYF
>TRBJ2-7|TRBV7-9
CASGTPTGEQYF
>TRBJ2-1|TRBV3-1/TRBV3-2
CASSPDRTWGNEQFF
>TRBJ1-5|TRBV4-2
CASSQLSTGPQHF
>TRBJ1-2|TRBV5-8
CASRYRVYGYTF
>TRBJ1-2|TRBV7-9
CASSLGQGEGYTF
>TRBJ2-1|TRBV7-3
CASSPGLAGNNEQFF
>TRBJ1-3|TRBV18
CASSLPGGNTIYF
>TRBJ1-2|TRBV27
CASRQGTRGPHYYGYTF
>TRBJ1-3|TRBV11-2
CASSLDRAPSGNTIYF
>TRBJ2-3|TRBV4-3
CASSLEIAGGSSDTQYF
>TRBJ2-7|TRBV18
CASSPDRGRFYEQYF
>TRBJ1-1|TRBV24-1
CATSDPRQGESTEAFF
>TRBJ1-1|TRBV10-2
CASRGLTGGNTEAFF
>TRBJ1-5|TRBV19
CASSLIRDRFNQPQHF
>TRBJ2-3|TRBV29-1
CSERLAGVVRDTQYF
>TRBJ2-3|TRBV5-4
CASSHRKIGSTDTQYF
>TRBJ1-5|TRBV30
CAWADRGNQPQHF
>TRBJ2-7|TRBV5-1
CASSARDRSIYEQYF
>TRBJ2-1|TRBV19
CASSATSGGIFEQFF
>TRBJ1-1|TRBV9
CASSVGGTGTEAFF
>TRBJ2-1|TRBV6-4
CASSAQRGSNEQFF
>TRBJ1-3|TRBV6-5
CASSQGAFGNTIYF